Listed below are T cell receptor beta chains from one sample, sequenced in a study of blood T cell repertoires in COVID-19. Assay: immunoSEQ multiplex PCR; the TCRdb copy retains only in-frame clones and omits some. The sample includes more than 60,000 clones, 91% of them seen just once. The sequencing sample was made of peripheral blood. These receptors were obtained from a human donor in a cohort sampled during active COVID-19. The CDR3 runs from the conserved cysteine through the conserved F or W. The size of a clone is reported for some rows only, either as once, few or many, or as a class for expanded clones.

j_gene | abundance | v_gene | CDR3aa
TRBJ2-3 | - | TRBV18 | CASSPLGTDTQYF
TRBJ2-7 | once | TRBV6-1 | CASSEDGAGTYEQYF
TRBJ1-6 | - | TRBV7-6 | CASSSDRVFSPLHF
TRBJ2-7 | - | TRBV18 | CASSLYTGTAIGEQYF
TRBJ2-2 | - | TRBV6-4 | CASSGSGLPGELFF
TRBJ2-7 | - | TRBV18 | CASSPGTEAYEQYF
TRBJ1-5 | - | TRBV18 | CASSASLQGVGQPQHF
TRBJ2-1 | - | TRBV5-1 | CASSPDRGRKQFF
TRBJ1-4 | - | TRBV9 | CASSARQGAYEKLFF
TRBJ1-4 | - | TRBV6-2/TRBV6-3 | CASSYESRASKKLFF
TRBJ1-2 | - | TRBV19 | CASSEDRAYDYGYTF
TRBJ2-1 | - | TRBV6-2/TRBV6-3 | CASSSGDWVNEQFF
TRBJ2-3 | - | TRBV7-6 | CASSLAGGSGTDTQYF
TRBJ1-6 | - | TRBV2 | CASRLRWGSPLHF
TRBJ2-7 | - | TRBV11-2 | CASSPRTSGGAGEQYF
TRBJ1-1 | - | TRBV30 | CAWVYVSGSEAFF
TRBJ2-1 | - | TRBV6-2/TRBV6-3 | CASSSQGLAGGNYNEQFF
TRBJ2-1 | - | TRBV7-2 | CASSPVGAYNEQFF
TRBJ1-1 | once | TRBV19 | CASSGARRAEAFF
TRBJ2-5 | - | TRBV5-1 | CASSTGRGQETQYF
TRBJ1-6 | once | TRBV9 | CASSRQGSYNSPLHF
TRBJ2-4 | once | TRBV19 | CASSIGSTGKIQYF
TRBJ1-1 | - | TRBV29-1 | CSVAQGSTEAFF
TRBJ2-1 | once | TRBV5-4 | CASSLGGPYNEQFF
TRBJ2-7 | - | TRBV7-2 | CASRPSLASYEQYF
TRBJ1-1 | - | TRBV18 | CASSQVSGNTEAFF
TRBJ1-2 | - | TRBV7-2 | CASSPSGTGGLVDGYTF
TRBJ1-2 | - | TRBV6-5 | CASSYIRTGGGYGYTF
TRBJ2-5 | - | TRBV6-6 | CASSSTGGFQETQYF
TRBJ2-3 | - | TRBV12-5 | CASGLVPSLMVTSGGPAQVLTQYF
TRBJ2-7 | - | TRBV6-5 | CASSRSGTVLYEQYF
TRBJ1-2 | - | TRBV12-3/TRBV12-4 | CASSLGQGAGYTF
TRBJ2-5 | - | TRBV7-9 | CASSLDTLLGTQYF
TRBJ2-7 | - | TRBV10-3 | CAISEGQGGYEQYF
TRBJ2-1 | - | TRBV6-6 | CASSYGDSREQFF
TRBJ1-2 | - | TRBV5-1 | CASSPGGGQGQGYTF
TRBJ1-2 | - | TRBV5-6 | CASSRTGPRLIWDYGYTF
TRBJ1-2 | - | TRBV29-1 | CSGGGDGYTF
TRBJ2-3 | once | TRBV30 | CAWSELDTQYF
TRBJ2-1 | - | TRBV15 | CATSPYGAGVIEQFF
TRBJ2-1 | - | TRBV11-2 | CASSYGMSYNEQFF
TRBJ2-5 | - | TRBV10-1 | CASSHPPGHRQETQYF
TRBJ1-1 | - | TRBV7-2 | CASSSRLIEAFF
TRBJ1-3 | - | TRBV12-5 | CASGLPRTGTGNTIYF
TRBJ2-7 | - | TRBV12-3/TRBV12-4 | CASRFNTGGEQYF
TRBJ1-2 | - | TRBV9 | CASSNRDRVAGYTF
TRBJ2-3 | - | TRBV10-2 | CASSETSRDTQYF
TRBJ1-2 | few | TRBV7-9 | CASSLDGPYGYTF
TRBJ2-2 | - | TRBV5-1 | CASSLRQGRAAGELFF
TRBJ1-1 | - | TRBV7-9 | CASRSLNTEAFF
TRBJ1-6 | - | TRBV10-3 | CAIRDVLNSPLHF
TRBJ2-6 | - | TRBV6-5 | CASSRTGPGANVLTF
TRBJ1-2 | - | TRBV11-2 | CASSLEPGLDYGYTF